The rows below give T cell receptor beta chains drawn from one sample of a study of blood T cell repertoires in COVID-19. Some clones are missing from TCRdb's copy, which holds only in-frame ones; the method was immunoSEQ multiplex PCR. This repertoire shows fewer than 250,000 clones, around 83% found once; its top ten account for around 0.89%. The sequenced sample was peripheral blood. Receptors were obtained from a man aged 35 to 55 with acute or convalescent COVID-19. Both conserved end residues are part of each CDR3. The D gene is left open where the match is weak. Size tells how often a clone was seen (once, few, many) or the class of an expanded clone, and some rows leave it out.

d_call: TRBD1
j_call: TRBJ1-4
clone_size: .
v_call: TRBV4-1
cdr3_aa: CASSQMDRGTNEKLFF
cdr3_nt: TGCGCCAGCAGCCAAATGGACAGGGGAACTAATGAAAAACTGTTTTTT

d_call: .
j_call: TRBJ2-5
clone_size: .
v_call: TRBV5-4
cdr3_aa: CASSFYRVTQETQYF
cdr3_nt: TGTGCCAGCAGCTTCTACCGGGTCACACAAGAGACCCAGTACTTC

d_call: TRBD1
j_call: TRBJ1-1
clone_size: .
v_call: TRBV29-1
cdr3_aa: CSVQGTGTEAFF
cdr3_nt: TGCAGCGTTCAAGGGACAGGCACTGAAGCTTTCTTT

d_call: .
j_call: TRBJ1-2
clone_size: .
v_call: TRBV29-1
cdr3_aa: CSVPRGRVWNYGYTF
cdr3_nt: TGCAGCGTCCCGCGTGGGAGGGTATGGAACTATGGCTACACCTTC

d_call: .
j_call: TRBJ1-6
clone_size: .
v_call: TRBV5-1
cdr3_aa: CASSFGTAGNSPLHF
cdr3_nt: TGCGCCAGCAGCTTTGGGACTGCTGGTAATTCACCCCTCCACTTT

d_call: TRBD1
j_call: TRBJ1-5
clone_size: few
v_call: TRBV24-1
cdr3_aa: CATSDAQGSRNQPQHF
cdr3_nt: TGTGCCACCAGTGATGCACAGGGGTCTCGGAATCAGCCCCAGCATTTT

d_call: .
j_call: TRBJ2-7
clone_size: .
v_call: TRBV19
cdr3_aa: CASTRGPPPAEQYF
cdr3_nt: TGTGCCAGTACCCGCGGGCCTCCGCCTGCGGAGCAGTACTTC

d_call: .
j_call: TRBJ1-1
clone_size: .
v_call: TRBV3-1/TRBV3-2
cdr3_aa: CASRVRDTSEAFF
cdr3_nt: TGTGCCAGCAGAGTCCGGGACACCTCTGAAGCTTTCTTT

d_call: .
j_call: TRBJ2-7
clone_size: .
v_call: TRBV9
cdr3_aa: CASSVDPSSYEQYF
cdr3_nt: TGTGCCAGCAGCGTAGATCCCTCCTCCTACGAGCAGTACTTC

d_call: .
j_call: TRBJ2-3
clone_size: few
v_call: TRBV28
cdr3_aa: CASSPLGLVSTDTQYF
cdr3_nt: TGTGCCAGCAGTCCCTTGGGACTTGTCTCCACAGATACGCAGTATTTT

d_call: .
j_call: TRBJ2-3
clone_size: .
v_call: TRBV7-9
cdr3_aa: CASSLVDRRTDTQYF
cdr3_nt: TGTGCCAGCAGCTTAGTAGACAGACGCACAGATACGCAGTATTTT

d_call: .
j_call: TRBJ2-5
clone_size: .
v_call: TRBV5-6
cdr3_aa: CASSLAGALGETQYF
cdr3_nt: TGTGCCAGCAGCTTGGCTGGGGCGCTGGGAGAGACCCAGTACTTC

d_call: TRBD2
j_call: TRBJ2-7
clone_size: .
v_call: TRBV19
cdr3_aa: CASTSGVANEQYF
cdr3_nt: TGTGCCAGTACCAGCGGGGTTGCCAACGAGCAGTACTTC

d_call: .
j_call: TRBJ1-5
clone_size: .
v_call: TRBV2
cdr3_aa: CASTAVSNQPQHF
cdr3_nt: TGTGCCAGTACAGCCGTTAGCAATCAGCCCCAGCATTTT

d_call: .
j_call: TRBJ1-3
clone_size: .
v_call: TRBV5-6
cdr3_aa: CASSSQGAATIYF
cdr3_nt: TGTGCCAGCAGCTCTCAGGGCGCAGCCACCATATATTTT

d_call: TRBD1
j_call: TRBJ2-7
clone_size: .
v_call: TRBV5-6
cdr3_aa: CASSLGRQGDYEQYF
cdr3_nt: TGTGCCAGCAGCTTGGGGCGGCAGGGGGACTACGAGCAGTACTTC

d_call: TRBD1
j_call: TRBJ2-1
clone_size: .
v_call: TRBV7-9
cdr3_aa: CASSFLSGQGDNEQFF
cdr3_nt: TGTGCCAGCAGCTTCCTTTCGGGACAGGGGGACAATGAGCAGTTCTTC

d_call: .
j_call: TRBJ2-1
clone_size: .
v_call: TRBV2
cdr3_aa: CASSVRGAYNEQFF
cdr3_nt: TGTGCCAGCAGTGTCAGGGGTGCCTACAATGAGCAGTTCTTC

d_call: .
j_call: TRBJ1-1
clone_size: .
v_call: TRBV7-8
cdr3_aa: CASSSQGSGNTEAFF
cdr3_nt: TGTGCCAGCAGCTCGCAGGGGAGCGGGAACACTGAAGCTTTCTTT

d_call: TRBD1
j_call: TRBJ2-5
clone_size: .
v_call: TRBV7-3
cdr3_aa: CASSPGTGLKETQYF
cdr3_nt: TGTGCCAGCAGCCCCGGGACAGGGCTTAAAGAGACCCAGTACTTC

d_call: .
j_call: TRBJ1-1
clone_size: .
v_call: TRBV19
cdr3_aa: CASTLSWQGDTEAFF
cdr3_nt: TGTGCCAGTACCCTTTCGTGGCAGGGTGACACTGAAGCTTTCTTT

d_call: .
j_call: TRBJ1-3
clone_size: .
v_call: TRBV7-6
cdr3_aa: CASSPARGGGNTIYF
cdr3_nt: TGTGCCAGCAGCCCCGCGAGGGGGGGCGGAAACACCATATATTTT

d_call: .
j_call: TRBJ2-5
clone_size: .
v_call: TRBV7-3
cdr3_aa: CASSTGTQETQYF
cdr3_nt: TGTGCCAGCAGCACTGGGACTCAAGAGACCCAGTACTTC

d_call: TRBD2
j_call: TRBJ2-1
clone_size: .
v_call: TRBV7-3
cdr3_aa: CASSLRGLAGNEQFF
cdr3_nt: TGTGCCAGCAGCTTACGGGGACTAGCGGGCAATGAGCAGTTCTTC

d_call: .
j_call: TRBJ2-1
clone_size: .
v_call: TRBV5-4
cdr3_aa: CASRAGGLRGNEQFF
cdr3_nt: TGTGCCAGCAGGGCCGGGGGGTTAAGGGGGAATGAGCAGTTCTTC

d_call: TRBD2
j_call: TRBJ2-2
clone_size: .
v_call: TRBV5-4
cdr3_aa: CASSGTSGGAPGELFF
cdr3_nt: TGTGCCAGCAGCGGTACTAGCGGGGGGGCCCCCGGGGAGCTGTTTTTT

d_call: .
j_call: TRBJ1-2
clone_size: .
v_call: TRBV5-4
cdr3_aa: CASAGGDGYTF
cdr3_nt: TGTGCGTCGGCGGGGGGCGATGGCTACACCTTC

d_call: .
j_call: TRBJ2-3
clone_size: .
v_call: TRBV6-6
cdr3_aa: CASSWTSTDTQYF
cdr3_nt: TGTGCCAGCAGTTGGACAAGCACAGATACGCAGTATTTT

d_call: TRBD1
j_call: TRBJ2-2
clone_size: .
v_call: TRBV28
cdr3_aa: CASSRDRAGTGELFF
cdr3_nt: TGTGCCAGCAGCCGAGACAGGGCGGGCACCGGGGAGCTGTTTTTT

d_call: .
j_call: TRBJ2-3
clone_size: .
v_call: TRBV2
cdr3_aa: CASQGTSTDTQYF
cdr3_nt: TGTGCCAGCCAGGGGACCTCCACAGATACGCAGTATTTT

d_call: .
j_call: TRBJ1-4
clone_size: .
v_call: TRBV4-1
cdr3_aa: CASSARWREKLFF
cdr3_nt: TGCGCCAGCAGCGCGAGGTGGAGGGAAAAACTGTTTTTT

d_call: TRBD1
j_call: TRBJ1-5
clone_size: .
v_call: TRBV5-8
cdr3_aa: CASSRDRGPRQPQHF
cdr3_nt: TGTGCCAGCAGCCGGGACAGGGGGCCGAGACAGCCCCAGCATTTT

d_call: .
j_call: TRBJ2-3
clone_size: .
v_call: TRBV19
cdr3_aa: CASRPLVADTQYF
cdr3_nt: TGTGCCAGTCGTCCTCTAGTGGCAGATACGCAGTATTTT

d_call: TRBD2
j_call: TRBJ2-3
clone_size: .
v_call: TRBV5-4
cdr3_aa: CASSSGLAGGTDTQYF
cdr3_nt: TGTGCCAGCAGCTCGGGACTAGCGGGGGGTACAGATACGCAGTATTTT

d_call: TRBD1
j_call: TRBJ2-1
clone_size: .
v_call: TRBV27
cdr3_aa: CASSTWTGSNEQFF
cdr3_nt: TGTGCCAGCAGTACATGGACAGGGTCGAATGAGCAGTTCTTC

d_call: .
j_call: TRBJ2-2
clone_size: .
v_call: TRBV4-1
cdr3_aa: CASSPLVGELFF
cdr3_nt: TGCGCCAGCAGCCCCTTAGTCGGGGAGCTGTTTTTT

d_call: .
j_call: TRBJ1-4
clone_size: .
v_call: TRBV12-3/TRBV12-4
cdr3_aa: CASSLSSEKLFF
cdr3_nt: TGTGCCAGCAGTTTATCAAGCGAAAAACTGTTTTTT

d_call: .
j_call: TRBJ1-5
clone_size: .
v_call: TRBV6-6
cdr3_aa: CASSRDASGPDQPQHF
cdr3_nt: TGTGCCAGCAGTCGAGACGCTTCAGGTCCAGATCAGCCCCAGCATTTT

d_call: TRBD2
j_call: TRBJ2-1
clone_size: few
v_call: TRBV4-3
cdr3_aa: CASSQDISRTSGINEQFF
cdr3_nt: TGCGCCAGCAGCCAAGATATTTCCCGGACTAGCGGAATAAATGAGCAGTTCTTC

d_call: .
j_call: TRBJ2-7
clone_size: once
v_call: TRBV11-2
cdr3_aa: CASSPMVGSEQYF
cdr3_nt: TGTGCCAGCAGCCCAATGGTGGGCTCCGAGCAGTACTTC

d_call: TRBD1
j_call: TRBJ2-3
clone_size: .
v_call: TRBV4-3
cdr3_aa: CASSQEKTGISYTQYF
cdr3_nt: TGCGCCAGCAGCCAAGAGAAGACAGGGATATCGTATACGCAGTATTTT

d_call: .
j_call: TRBJ1-5
clone_size: .
v_call: TRBV4-1
cdr3_aa: CASSQGGNQPQHF
cdr3_nt: TGCGCCAGCAGCCAGGGGGGGAATCAGCCCCAGCATTTT

d_call: .
j_call: TRBJ1-1
clone_size: .
v_call: TRBV4-3
cdr3_aa: CASSQDRISNTEAFF
cdr3_nt: TGCGCCAGCAGCCAAGATAGAATTAGCAACACTGAAGCTTTCTTT

d_call: TRBD2
j_call: TRBJ2-3
clone_size: .
v_call: TRBV7-9
cdr3_aa: CASSFSGAPDTQYF
cdr3_nt: TGTGCCAGCAGCTTTAGCGGGGCTCCCGATACGCAGTATTTT

d_call: .
j_call: TRBJ1-6
clone_size: few
v_call: TRBV2
cdr3_aa: CASSLDSSPLHF
cdr3_nt: TGTGCCAGCAGTTTGGACAGTTCACCCCTCCACTTT

d_call: .
j_call: TRBJ1-1
clone_size: .
v_call: TRBV5-6
cdr3_aa: CASTLRVRTEAFF
cdr3_nt: TGTGCCAGCACCCTCAGGGTGCGGACTGAAGCTTTCTTT

d_call: TRBD1
j_call: TRBJ2-7
clone_size: .
v_call: TRBV18
cdr3_aa: CASSPGTGGYEQYF
cdr3_nt: TGTGCCAGCTCCCCGGGGACAGGAGGCTACGAGCAGTACTTC

d_call: .
j_call: TRBJ1-5
clone_size: .
v_call: TRBV6-5
cdr3_aa: CASSEGFINQPQHF
cdr3_nt: TGTGCCAGCAGCGAGGGTTTTATAAATCAGCCCCAGCATTTT

d_call: .
j_call: TRBJ2-1
clone_size: .
v_call: TRBV7-2
cdr3_aa: CASSSTWTKNEQFF
cdr3_nt: TGTGCCAGCAGCTCCACGTGGACTAAAAATGAGCAGTTCTTC

d_call: TRBD1
j_call: TRBJ2-7
clone_size: once
v_call: TRBV3-1/TRBV3-2
cdr3_aa: CASSGTEAGYEQYF
cdr3_nt: TGTGCCAGCAGCGGGACAGAGGCTGGCTACGAGCAGTACTTC

d_call: TRBD1
j_call: TRBJ1-6
clone_size: .
v_call: TRBV2
cdr3_aa: CASSDPTGDNSPLHF
cdr3_nt: TGTGCCAGCAGTGATCCGACAGGGGATAATTCACCCCTCCACTTT